The 19 T cell receptor beta chains given below trace back to one sample, sequenced in a study of cytomegalovirus exposure and HLA in healthy donors. The primer mix had 60 Vbeta and 13 Jbeta primers. TCRdb's table, derived via immunoSEQ multiplex PCR, lists solely in-frame clones and lacks some. The sample holds 130,000 to 150,000 clones, around three quarters seen once. The material sequenced was PBMCs. The source of these receptors is a man in his forties or fifties in good health and CMV-seropositive.

The rearrangement joins TRBV13 to TRBJ2-7; D gene uncertain. Trimming cost V 5 bases and J 1 base, with 3 bases left between them. The CDR3 is 11 amino acids. Germline V gene lookup returns CDR1 PRHDT and CDR2 FYEKMQ (reference sequence). The CDR3 DNA reads as TGTGCCAGCAGCCTTTCCTACGAGCAGTACTTC. Protein product: CASSLSYEQYF.

This chain uses TRBV18 with TRBJ2-6, with TRBD2 as a possible D gene (5 bases). With 1 base removed from V and 2 bases from J, the gap between germline ends came to 21 bases. The V gene's germline CDR1 is KGHSH and CDR2 LQKENI. The CDR3 runs 20 residues. The DNA for the CDR3 is TGTGCCAGCTCACCACTGATGATGGCGGGCGTAGCCCCTGGGGCCAACGTCCTGACTTTC. As protein: CASSPLMMAGVAPGANVLTF.

The chain has TRBV2 and TRBJ2-3, with D possibly matching TRBD2 (6 bases). In germline, CDR1 is SNHLY, CDR2 FYNNEI. Trimming removed 7 bases at V and 4 bases at J, with 18 bases between. The CDR3 contains 15 residues. The CDR3 spells CASIRVGGNADTQYF. CDR3 DNA: TGTGCCAGCATTAGAGTGGGCGGGAACGCAGATACGCAGTATTTT.

The CDR3 here is CASSSDRGRSDTQYF. The DNA of the CDR3 is TGTGCCAGTAGTAGCGACAGGGGGCGATCAGATACGCAGTATTTT. This sequence joins TRBV19 and TRBJ2-3; the match to TRBD1 covers 10 bases. Trimming cost V 4 bases and J 4 bases; bases outside gene matches: 5. CDR1 is LNHDA, CDR2 SQIVND, per germline (reference sequence). The CDR3 spans 15 residues.

V gene TRBV11-3 combines with J gene TRBJ1-1; TRBD1 matches 9 bases. From germline, CDR1 is SGHNT and CDR2 YENEEA. This CDR3 is 14 amino acids long. V shed 4 bases, J shed 3 bases, and the junction held 3 bases outside the gene matches. The CDR3 region is CASSSGTGHTEAFF. The CDR3 DNA follows: TGTGCCAGCAGCTCGGGGACAGGGCACACTGAAGCTTTCTTT.

This clone has just a few counts. The CDR3, as DNA: TGTGCCAGCAGTTGGGGCGGGGGGCTAGCGGGTAATGAGCAGTTCTTC. Its protein is CASSWGGGLAGNEQFF. The J gene is TRBJ2-1, the V gene TRBV27, with 8 bases matching TRBD2. The CDR3 spans 16 residues. Trimming took 4 bases from V and 7 from J; bases not matched to a gene: 12. Germline loops: CDR1 MNHEY, CDR2 SMNVEV (reference sequence).

This rearrangement joins TRBV5-1 to TRBJ2-7; possible D gene TRBD1, 5 bases. This CDR3 contains 17 residues. Per germline, CDR1 SGHRS and CDR2 YFSETQ. V was pared by 0 bases and J by 2 bases, with 18 bases between. The CDR3 region has the DNA TGCGCCAGCAGCTTGGCCACAGTGCGAGACAGTGCCTACGAGCAGTACTTC. It translates to CASSLATVRDSAYEQYF. The full variable domain, in which reference TRBV5-1 and TRBJ2-7 provide the parts outside the CDR3, is KAGVTQTPRYLIKTRGQQVTLSCSPISGHRSVSWYQQTPGQGLQFLFEYFSETQRNKGNFPGRFSGRQFSNSRSEMNVSTLELGDSALYLCASSLATVRDSAYEQYFGPGTRLTVT.

V gene TRBV5-4 combines with J gene TRBJ1-2; tentatively, D is TRBD1 (5 bases). Per the germline V gene, CDR1 is SGHNT and CDR2 is YYREEE (reference sequence). Trimming took off 1 base at V and 7 bases at J, with 17 bases between the two ends. The CDR3 loop spans 15 amino acids. CDR3 sequence reads: CASSLRGVVRSGYTF. CDR3 DNA: TGTGCCAGCAGCTTGCGGGGGGTAGTAAGGTCTGGCTACACCTTC.

V gene TRBV6-5 combines with J gene TRBJ2-1; TRBD1 matches at 7 bases. The germline V gene has CDR1 MNHEY and CDR2 SVGAGI. The CDR3 consists of 15 residues. V was pared by 8 bases and J by 3 bases, with 10 bases of the junction left unmatched. In DNA form, the CDR3 reads TGTGCCAGCTCCTTCTCCTGGGACAGCTACAATGAGCAGTTCTTC. It encodes CASSFSWDSYNEQFF.

V is TRBV2 and J is TRBJ2-2; possible D gene TRBD2, 6 bases. The germline V gene has CDR1 SNHLY and CDR2 FYNNEI. CDR3 length equals 14 residues. With 0 bases removed from V and 7 bases from J, the gap between germline ends came to 9 bases. The CDR3 DNA reads as TGTGCCAGCAGTGAAGCGCGGGGTGGCGGGGAGCTGTTTTTT. It codes for CASSEARGGGELFF.

The chain has TRBV4-3 and TRBJ1-4; D gene uncertain. Trimming removed 4 bases from V and 8 bases from J, with 23 bases in between. CDR1 and CDR2 from the germline V gene are LGHNA and YSLEER. The CDR3 length is 17 residues. CDR3 loop: CASSRSTGGGYGEKLFF. DNA for the CDR3: TGCGCCAGCAGCCGGTCTACCGGTGGAGGGTATGGGGAAAAACTGTTTTTT.

This clone was recorded a few times. CDR3 nucleotides: TGTGCCAGCAGCTTCGGACAGGGCAAAGATACGCAGTATTTT. Translation gives CASSFGQGKDTQYF. V is TRBV7-2 and J is TRBJ2-3; 8 bases are shared with TRBD1. The CDR3 contains 14 residues. In germline, CDR1 is SGHTA, CDR2 FQGNSA. The J segment lost 5 bases and the V segment lost 3 bases, leaving 4 bases of the junction unmatched.

The gene calls are TRBV7-9 and TRBJ2-1, with 9 bases identical to TRBD2. The trim removed 6 bases at V and 6 bases at J, leaving 12 bases unmatched. Germline V CDR1 and CDR2: SEHNR, FQNEAQ (reference sequence). The CDR3 runs to 16 residues. The CDR3 sequence: CASSSTVRLAANEQFF. CDR3 DNA: TGTGCCAGCAGTTCAACCGTTCGACTAGCGGCCAATGAGCAGTTCTTC.

This chain links TRBV25-1 with TRBJ2-7; TRBD1 agrees at 8 bases. Trimming removed 10 bases from V and 5 bases from J; junction bases left unmatched: 7. Germline V gives CDR1 MGHDK, CDR2 SYGVNS. The CDR3 contains 12 residues. The CDR3 loop is CATRTGSNEQYF. CDR3 sequence (DNA): TGTGCCACGAGGACAGGGAGTAACGAGCAGTACTTC.

The chain employs TRBV15 and TRBJ2-2; D is perhaps TRBD2 (6 bases). The length of the CDR3 is 16 residues. Germline loops: CDR1 LNHNV, CDR2 YYDKDF (reference sequence). Trimming cost V 1 base and J 3 bases, with 12 bases left between them. CDR3 nucleotide sequence: TGTGCCACCAGCAGAGGTGCGGGGAGGCACACCGGGGAGCTGTTTTTT. Translating gives CATSRGAGRHTGELFF.

V usage is TRBV4-2 and J usage is TRBJ2-7; 8 nucleotides line up with TRBD2. This CDR3 is built from 17 residues. V lost 0 bases and J lost 2; bases outside the gene matches: 9. Germline loops: CDR1 LGHNA, CDR2 YNFKEQ. CDR3 loop: CASSQDSTAGGPYEQYF. The CDR3 DNA is TGTGCCAGCAGCCAAGATTCTACCGCGGGGGGCCCCTACGAGCAGTACTTC.

The J gene is TRBJ1-1, the V gene TRBV15; D ambiguous. The V end lost 0 bases, the J end lost 1 base, and 9 bases lay between the germline ends. CDR3 size: 15 residues. The germline V gene has CDR1 LNHNV and CDR2 YYDKDF (reference sequence). DNA for the CDR3: TGTGCCACCAGCAGAGATAGAGCCCCGAACACTGAAGCTTTCTTT. Its protein is CATSRDRAPNTEAFF.

J is TRBJ2-1 and V is TRBV30, with D perhaps TRBD2 (6 bases). V was pared by 0 bases and J by 6 bases, with 15 bases between. The V gene's germline CDR1 is GTSNPN and CDR2 SVGIG (reference sequence). The CDR3 runs to 15 residues. CDR3 DNA sequence: TGTGCCTGGAGTGTAAGGGGCGGGATGTCCAATGAGCAGTTCTTC. Residues: CAWSVRGGMSNEQFF.

The chain joins TRBV2 to TRBJ2-4; D remains unclear. The CDR3 sequence is 15 residues long. The V gene's germline CDR1 is SNHLY and CDR2 FYNNEI. With 2 bases removed from V and 3 bases from J, the gap between germline ends came to 11 bases. The CDR3 sequence: CASSESVLGKNIQYF. As DNA, the CDR3 is TGTGCCAGCAGTGAATCGGTGCTAGGCAAAAACATTCAGTACTTC.